Below are 3 T cell receptor beta chains sequenced from a single sample in a study of OX40 agonist ivuxolimab in advanced cancers. Using immunoSEQ multiplex PCR, the repertoire was profiled, and TCRdb retains in-frame clones only, with some absent. The sample contains 78,000 or so clones, 92% of which appear only once. The input for sequencing was CD4+ or CD8+ T cells sorted from blood, taken in a trial of the OX40 agonist ivuxolimab. These receptors were collected from an adult with an advanced solid tumor such as melanoma, head and neck, liver or kidney cancer.

The rearrangement uses TRBV29-1 and TRBJ2-5, with D possibly matching TRBD1 (6 bases). This CDR3 has 16 residues. V was trimmed by 1 base and J by 4 bases, leaving 19 bases between them. Germline V gene data show CDR1 as SQVTM and CDR2 as ANQGSEA. CDR3 bases: TGCAGCGTTGAAGCGCTACGTCTTGCAGGGGTAGAGACCCAGTACTTC. It translates to CSVEALRLAGVETQYF.

The chain combines TRBV5-5 with TRBJ2-5, with D possibly TRBD1 on 5 matching bases. The CDR3 sequence is 14 residues long. Trimming took off 0 bases at V and 4 bases at J, with 10 bases between the two ends. Looked up from germline, CDR1 is SGHKS and CDR2 is YYEKEE (reference sequence). The CDR3 is CASSLGGWGETQYF. Written as DNA, the CDR3 is TGTGCCAGCAGCTTGGGGGGCTGGGGAGAGACCCAGTACTTC.

CDR3 residues: CASSQETGSNYGYTF. In DNA form, the CDR3 reads TGTGCCAGCAGCCAAGAAACAGGAAGTAACTATGGCTACACCTTC. The V call is TRBV4-2, the J call TRBJ1-2; TRBD1 might be the D (5 bases). From germline, CDR1 is LGHNA and CDR2 YNFKEQ. This CDR3 region has 15 residues. The V gene lost 0 bases and the J gene lost 1 base, with 9 bases spanning the gap.